This TCR beta chain was recovered during a study of blood T cell repertoires in COVID-19. Trimming took off 1 base at V and 4 bases at J, with 6 bases between the two ends. Germline V CDR1 and CDR2: GTSNPN, SVGIG (reference sequence). The CDR3 consists of 12 residues. Libraries were prepared by immunoSEQ multiplex PCR; TCRdb keeps only in-frame clonotypes and omits some of them. The table records some 35,000 clones, about 87% of them present only once. Source material: peripheral blood. The genes are TRBV30 and TRBJ2-3; D possibly corresponds to TRBD1 (5 bases). The sequence derives from a man aged 55 to 70 with active COVID-19. The CDR3, as DNA: TGTGCCTGGAGTGGGGGCGCAGATACGCAGTATTTT. This sequence encodes CAWSGGADTQYF.